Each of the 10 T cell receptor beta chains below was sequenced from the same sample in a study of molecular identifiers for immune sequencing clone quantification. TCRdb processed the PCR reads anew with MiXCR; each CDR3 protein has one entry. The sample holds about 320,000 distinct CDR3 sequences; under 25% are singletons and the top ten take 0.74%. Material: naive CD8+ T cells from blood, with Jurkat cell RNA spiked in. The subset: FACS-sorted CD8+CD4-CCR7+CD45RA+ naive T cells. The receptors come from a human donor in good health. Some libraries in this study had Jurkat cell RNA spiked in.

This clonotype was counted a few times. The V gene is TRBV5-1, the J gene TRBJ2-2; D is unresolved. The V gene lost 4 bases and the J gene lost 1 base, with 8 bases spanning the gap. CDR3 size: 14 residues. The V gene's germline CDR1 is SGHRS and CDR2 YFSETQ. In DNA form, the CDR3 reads TGCGCCAGCAGCGTTGTGGAGAACACCGGGGAGCTGTTTTTT. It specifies CASSVVENTGELFF.

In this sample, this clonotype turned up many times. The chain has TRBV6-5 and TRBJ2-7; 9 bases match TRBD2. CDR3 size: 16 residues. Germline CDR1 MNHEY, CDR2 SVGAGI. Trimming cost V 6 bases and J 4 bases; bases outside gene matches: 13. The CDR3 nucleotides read TGTGCCAGCAGCCCCCCACTCGGCGGGAGGGCGTACGAGCAGTACTTC. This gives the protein CASSPPLGGRAYEQYF.

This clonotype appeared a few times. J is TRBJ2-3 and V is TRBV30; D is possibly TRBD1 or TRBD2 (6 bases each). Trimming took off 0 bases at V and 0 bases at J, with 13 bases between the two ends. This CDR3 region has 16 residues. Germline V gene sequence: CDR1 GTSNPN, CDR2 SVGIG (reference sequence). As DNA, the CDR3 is TGTGCCTGGAGTGTTTTGAGGGGGGTCAGCACAGATACGCAGTATTTT. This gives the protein CAWSVLRGVSTDTQYF.

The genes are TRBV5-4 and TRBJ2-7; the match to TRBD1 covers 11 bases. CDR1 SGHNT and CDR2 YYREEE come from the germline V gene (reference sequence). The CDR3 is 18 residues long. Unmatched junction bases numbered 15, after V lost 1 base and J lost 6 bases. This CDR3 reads CASSLSVGQGANWGEQYF. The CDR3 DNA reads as TGTGCCAGCAGCTTGTCCGTAGGACAGGGGGCAAATTGGGGCGAGCAGTACTTC.

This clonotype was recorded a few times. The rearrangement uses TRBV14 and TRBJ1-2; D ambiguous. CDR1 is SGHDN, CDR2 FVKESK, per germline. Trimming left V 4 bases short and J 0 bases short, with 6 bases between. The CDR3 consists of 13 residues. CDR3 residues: CASSRTANYGYTF. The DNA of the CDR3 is TGTGCCAGCAGCCGGACGGCTAACTATGGCTACACCTTC.

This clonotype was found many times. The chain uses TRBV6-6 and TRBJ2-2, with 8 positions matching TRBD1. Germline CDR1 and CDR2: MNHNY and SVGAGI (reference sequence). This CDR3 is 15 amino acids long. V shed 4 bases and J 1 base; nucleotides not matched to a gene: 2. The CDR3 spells CASSSGTGNTGELFF. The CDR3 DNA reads TGTGCCAGCAGTTCTGGGACAGGGAACACCGGGGAGCTGTTTTTT.

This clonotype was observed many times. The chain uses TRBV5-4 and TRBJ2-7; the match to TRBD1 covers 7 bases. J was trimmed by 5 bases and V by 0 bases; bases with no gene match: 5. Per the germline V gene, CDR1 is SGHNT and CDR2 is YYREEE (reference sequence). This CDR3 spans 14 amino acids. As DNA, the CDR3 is TGTGCCAGCAGCTTGGAGGGGGCCCGGCACGAGCAGTACTTC. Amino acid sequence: CASSLEGARHEQYF.

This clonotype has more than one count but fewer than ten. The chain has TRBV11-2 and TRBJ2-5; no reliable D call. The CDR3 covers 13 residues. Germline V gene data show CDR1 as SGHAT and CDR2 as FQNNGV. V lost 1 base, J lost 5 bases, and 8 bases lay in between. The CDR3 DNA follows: TGTGCCAGCAGCTTAGGGTTCGGGGAGACCCAGTACTTC. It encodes CASSLGFGETQYF.

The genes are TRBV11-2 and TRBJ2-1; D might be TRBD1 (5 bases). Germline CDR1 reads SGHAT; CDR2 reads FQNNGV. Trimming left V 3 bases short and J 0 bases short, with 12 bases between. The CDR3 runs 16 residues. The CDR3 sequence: CASSFRTPYSYNEQFF. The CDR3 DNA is TGTGCCAGCAGCTTCAGGACACCTTACTCCTACAATGAGCAGTTCTTC.

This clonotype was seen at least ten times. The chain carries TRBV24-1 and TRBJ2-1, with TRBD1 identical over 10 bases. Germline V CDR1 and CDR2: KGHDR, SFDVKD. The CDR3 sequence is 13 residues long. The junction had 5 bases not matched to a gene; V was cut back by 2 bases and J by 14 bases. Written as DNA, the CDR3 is TGTGCCACCAGTGATTACACGGACAGGGGGAAGTTCTTC. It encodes CATSDYTDRGKFF.